A selection of T cell receptor beta chains follows, all from one sample in a study of blood T cell repertoires in COVID-19. Libraries were prepared by immunoSEQ multiplex PCR; TCRdb keeps only in-frame clonotypes and omits some of them. The profile covers about 180,000 clones, with more than 75% appearing a single time and roughly 9% taken by the ten largest. Source material: peripheral blood. The origin of the receptors is a woman in her 70s with acute or convalescent COVID-19. CDR3s include the opening cysteine and the closing phenylalanine or tryptophan. D genes are given only for firm matches. For some rows the clone size is stated as once, few or many, or as a class when expanded; others skip it.

TRBJ2-3,TRBV18,TRBD2,.,TGTGCCAGCTCACCAAGGGCCCTCGGACTAGCGGTCACAGATACGCAGTATTTT,CASSPRALGLAVTDTQYF
TRBJ2-2,TRBV10-1,TRBD2,.,TGCGCCAGCAGTGACGGAGGAATAGCGGGAGGAGCGGGGGAGCTGTTTTTT,CASSDGGIAGGAGELFF
TRBJ2-7,TRBV4-3,TRBD2,many,TGCGCCAGCAGCCTTGGGACTAGCGGTTCTGAGCAGTACTTC,CASSLGTSGSEQYF
TRBJ1-1,TRBV2,.,.,TGTGCCAGCAGTACAGGGAGGAACACTGAAGCTTTCTTT,CASSTGRNTEAFF
TRBJ2-7,TRBV3-1/TRBV3-2,TRBD2,few,TGTGCCAGCAGCCAAGCGGGAGGTATCTACGAGCAGTACTTC,CASSQAGGIYEQYF
TRBJ2-3,TRBV4-1,TRBD2,.,TGCGCCAGCAGCCAAGATTCGGCGGGGGGGCCGTTTAGCACAGATACGCAGTATTTT,CASSQDSAGGPFSTDTQYF
TRBJ2-2,TRBV2,.,.,TGTGCCAGCGGTGGCGTCGCGAACACCGGGGAGCTGTTTTTT,CASGGVANTGELFF
TRBJ1-4,TRBV24-1,TRBD1,.,TGTGCCACCACGGGACAGGGGTACGAAAAACTGTTTTTT,CATTGQGYEKLFF
TRBJ2-7,TRBV7-9,.,.,TGTGCCAGCAGCTTCCTAGCAGGAGGAGAGCAGTACTTC,CASSFLAGGEQYF
TRBJ1-2,TRBV4-3,.,.,TGCGCCAGCAGCCCATCACTTCAGCGTAACTATGGCTACACCTTC,CASSPSLQRNYGYTF
TRBJ2-3,TRBV7-2,.,.,TGTGCCAGCAGCTCCGGACTAGGGGGTACGCAGTATTTT,CASSSGLGGTQYF
TRBJ2-1,TRBV28,.,.,TGTGCCAGCAGGACTTGGATGAATAGCGGAGGGTACAATGAGCAGTTCTTC,CASRTWMNSGGYNEQFF
TRBJ2-3,TRBV6-5,TRBD2,.,TGTGCCAGCAGTTACGCCTCTAGCGGATACACAGATACGCAGTATTTT,CASSYASSGYTDTQYF
TRBJ1-1,TRBV7-9,TRBD1,.,TGTGCCAGCAGTAACAGGGGGTTTGGCACTGAAGCTTTCTTT,CASSNRGFGTEAFF
TRBJ2-7,TRBV20-1,.,once,TGCAGTGCTAGTGATCGGCTAGCTCACGAGCAGTACTTC,CSASDRLAHEQYF
TRBJ2-2,TRBV5-4,.,.,TGTGCCAGCAGCTTGCGGGGGGCTGGAACCGGGGAGCTGTTTTTT,CASSLRGAGTGELFF
TRBJ2-7,TRBV9,TRBD2,.,TGTGCCAGCAGCGTAGGAGGGCCTAGCGGGGGCTCCTACGAGCAGTACTTC,CASSVGGPSGGSYEQYF
TRBJ1-1,TRBV3-1/TRBV3-2,TRBD1,.,TGTGCCAGCAGCCTGACAGGGACCAACACTGAAGCTTTCTTT,CASSLTGTNTEAFF
TRBJ1-2,TRBV5-1,.,.,TGCGCCAGCAGCTTGTTGGGGCCGGGTGGCTACACCTTC,CASSLLGPGGYTF
TRBJ1-3,TRBV5-1,.,.,TGCGCCAGCAGGTCTGGAGGGAGCTCTGGAAACACCATATATTTT,CASRSGGSSGNTIYF
TRBJ2-7,TRBV6-2/TRBV6-3,TRBD1,.,TGTGCCAGCAGTTACGTTGAAGGACAGGGGAGCTCCTACGAGCAGTACTTC,CASSYVEGQGSSYEQYF
TRBJ2-5,TRBV24-1,.,.,TGTGCCACCAGTTCGGACTGGGTCAATCAGTACTTC,CATSSDWVNQYF
TRBJ1-6,TRBV4-1,TRBD1,.,TGCGCCAGCAGCCACGAGGGGACAGTTAATTCACCCCTCCACTTT,CASSHEGTVNSPLHF
TRBJ1-1,TRBV30,TRBD1,.,TGTGCCTGGAGGGCAGGGGGTTACACTGAAGCTTTCTTT,CAWRAGGYTEAFF
TRBJ2-7,TRBV13,TRBD1,.,TGTGCCAGCAGCTCCGGACAGGGGTTATACGAGCAGTACTTC,CASSSGQGLYEQYF
TRBJ1-1,TRBV9,.,.,TGTGCCAGCAGCGGACCCCGGGAAAGGACAGAGAACACTGAAGCTTTCTTT,CASSGPRERTENTEAFF
TRBJ2-7,TRBV6-1,TRBD1,.,TGTGCCAGCAGTGCAATTCCTCCGGGACAGGGATTTAGCGCCTCCTACGAGCAGTACTTC,CASSAIPPGQGFSASYEQYF
TRBJ1-2,TRBV6-6,.,.,TGTGCCAGCCTCGAGGGAAAGTGGAGCTATGGCTACACCTTC,CASLEGKWSYGYTF
TRBJ1-3,TRBV30,.,.,TGTGCCAGGAGAGCGGCTGGAAACACCATATATTTT,CARRAAGNTIYF
TRBJ1-5,TRBV2,TRBD1,.,TGTGCCAGCAGCGTTGGACAGGAGGTGGGGCCCCAGCATTTT,CASSVGQEVGPQHF
TRBJ1-5,TRBV6-5,.,.,TGTGCCAGCAGTCCCAACACGGGGATCAATCAGCCCCAGCATTTT,CASSPNTGINQPQHF
TRBJ1-2,TRBV6-2/TRBV6-3,.,few,TGTGCCAGCAGCATTTCATTAGGAGCGACCCATGGCTACACCTTC,CASSISLGATHGYTF
TRBJ2-3,TRBV18,.,once,TGTGCCAGCTCACCACCCACGGGTCGGGAAGATACGCAGTATTTT,CASSPPTGREDTQYF
TRBJ2-3,TRBV5-6,TRBD1,once,TGTGCCAGCAGCTTGGACAGGGGGCATGCGGATACGCAGTATTTT,CASSLDRGHADTQYF
TRBJ1-1,TRBV2,.,.,TGTGCCAGCAGTGAATGGGGGGATTCGGTCACTGAAGCTTTCTTT,CASSEWGDSVTEAFF
TRBJ2-2,TRBV6-2/TRBV6-3,TRBD2,.,TGTGCCAGCAGTAGGCTAGCGGGAGATACCGGGGAGCTGTTTTTT,CASSRLAGDTGELFF
TRBJ1-5,TRBV6-4,TRBD1,.,TGTGCCAGCGGTACAGGGGCCACTTCCAATCAGCCCCAGCATTTT,CASGTGATSNQPQHF
TRBJ1-1,TRBV28,TRBD1,.,TGTGCCAGCAGGCTCCAGGGGGCGATGTCGGGAGCTTTCTTT,CASRLQGAMSGAFF
TRBJ1-1,TRBV29-1,TRBD1,.,TGCAGCGTTGCGGGACAGGGGAGTATTGAAGCTTTCTTT,CSVAGQGSIEAFF
TRBJ2-7,TRBV7-9,TRBD1,.,TGTGCCAGCAGTCCTACAGGGGGACGCGAGCAGTACTTC,CASSPTGGREQYF
TRBJ1-4,TRBV20-1,TRBD1,.,TGCAGTGCTAGTACAAAGGGGGCGCTTAGTGAAAAACTGTTTTTT,CSASTKGALSEKLFF